The present T cell receptor (beta chain) was sequenced within a study of response to subunit inactivated influenza vaccine. This clonotype was seen many times. What it binds is unknown. TCRdb re-analysed the RT-PCR reads in MiXCR, keeping a single row per CDR3 protein. The sample contains roughly 540,000 distinct CDR3 sequences, under 30% of which appear only once. Trimming removed 2 bases from V and 1 base from J; junction bases left unmatched: 3. The CDR3 runs 16 residues. Study outcomes and limitations: The authors suggested that few new T cells are recruited per seasonal influenza vaccination.

These records were also assigned to another study, of T cells expressing NK-cell markers. This second study notes: Template switching by 5'RACE with UMIs generated the TCR beta cDNA. The study sequenced eight donors, seven HCMV-seropositive and one seronegative. Dominant NKG2C+ clonotype frequencies of roughly 1.0-7.5% of CD8+ T cells were measured in five or six donors. Once again these clonotypes came out on top in the CD3+CD56-NKG2C+ fraction of a handful of donors.

The sample consisted of CD4+ T cells sorted from PBMCs, taken approximately 13 days after vaccination. The clonotype was recovered from a man aged 45-65 years who received an inactivated influenza vaccine. The chain uses TRBV12-3 or TRBV12-4 and TRBJ2-2, with 8 bases fitting TRBD2. The CDR3 loop reads CASSLFAGGNTGELFF. DNA for the CDR3: TGTGCCAGCAGTTTATTCGCGGGGGGGAACACCGGGGAGCTGTTTTTT.